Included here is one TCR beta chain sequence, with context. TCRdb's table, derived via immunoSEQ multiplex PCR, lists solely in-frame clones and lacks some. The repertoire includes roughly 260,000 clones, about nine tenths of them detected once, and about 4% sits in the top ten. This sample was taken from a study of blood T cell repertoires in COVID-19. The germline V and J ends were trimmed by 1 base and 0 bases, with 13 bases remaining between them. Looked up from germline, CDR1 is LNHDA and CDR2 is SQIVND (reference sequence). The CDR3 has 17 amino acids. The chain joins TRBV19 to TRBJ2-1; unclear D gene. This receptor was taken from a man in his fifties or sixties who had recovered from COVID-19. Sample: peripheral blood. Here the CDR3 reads CASSIVRGGSSYNEQFF. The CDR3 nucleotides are TGTGCCAGTAGTATAGTGCGTGGCGGTAGCTCCTACAATGAGCAGTTCTTC.